What follows are 28 T cell receptor beta chains derived from one specimen sequenced in a study of blood T cell repertoires in COVID-19. TCRdb's table, derived via immunoSEQ multiplex PCR, lists solely in-frame clones and lacks some. The sample consists of roughly 280,000 clones, roughly 90% of them appearing once. Sequencing was performed on PBMCs or T cells enriched from blood (not recorded which). Receptor source: a woman in her sixties who had recovered from COVID-19.

V usage is TRBV30 and J usage is TRBJ1-1; D possibly corresponds to TRBD1 (5 bases). The CDR3 has 14 amino acids. CDR1 is GTSNPN, CDR2 SVGIG, per germline (reference sequence). V was clipped by 3 bases and J by 4 bases, with 15 bases between them. CDR3 residues: CAWRPRGGSTEAFF. The CDR3 DNA sequence: TGTGCCTGGAGACCTCGTGGGGGGAGCACTGAAGCTTTCTTT.

The chain links TRBV9 to TRBJ1-4; 11 bases line up with TRBD1. Trimming removed 2 bases from V and 8 bases from J; junction bases left unmatched: 11. The CDR3 contains 17 residues. The germline CDR1 and CDR2 sequences are SGDLS and YYNGEE. CDR3 nucleotide sequence: TGTGCCAGCAGCGTGGGACAGGGGGAACCAAATCCGGAAAAACTGTTTTTT. Its protein product is CASSVGQGEPNPEKLFF.

This rearrangement joins TRBV19 to TRBJ1-1; TRBD1 agrees at 7 bases. Germline V gene data show CDR1 as LNHDA and CDR2 as SQIVND (reference sequence). J was trimmed by 2 bases and V by 5 bases; bases with no gene match: 11. This CDR3 is built from 16 residues. The CDR3 bases are TGTGCCAGTAGTTTATATACGGGACAGTTCAACACTGAAGCTTTCTTT. This sequence encodes CASSLYTGQFNTEAFF.

V and J are TRBV28 and TRBJ2-7; TRBD2 aligns across 7 bases. Trimming took 4 bases from V and 2 from J; bases not matched to a gene: 5. Germline lookup yields CDR1 MDHEN and CDR2 SYDVKM. This CDR3 spans 14 amino acids. CDR3 region: CASSSSGPTYEQYF. The CDR3 coding sequence is TGTGCCAGCAGTTCTAGCGGCCCAACCTACGAGCAGTACTTC.

The genes are TRBV7-8 and TRBJ2-5, with 12 bases lining up with TRBD2. The CDR3 spans 15 residues. Germline V lookup: CDR1 SGHVS, CDR2 FQNEAQ. V was clipped by 4 bases and J by 11 bases; unmatched bases: 11. The CDR3 nucleotides are TGTGCCAGCAGCTCCCCTCTTGCTAGCGGGAGGGGGCAGTACTTC. Translation gives CASSSPLASGRGQYF.

This chain connects TRBV6-5 to TRBJ2-1, with 7 bases that match TRBD2. CDR1 and CDR2 (germline): MNHEY, SVGAGI. CDR3 size: 15 residues. Trimming took 2 bases from V and 4 from J; bases not matched to a gene: 5. The CDR3 DNA is TGTGCCAGCAGTTACCGTCTAGCGGATTACAATGAGCAGTTCTTC. Residues: CASSYRLADYNEQFF.

The J gene is TRBJ2-1, the V gene TRBV19, with 10 bases that match TRBD2. Germline-derived CDR1 and CDR2 are LNHDA and SQIVND (reference sequence). V lost 10 bases and J lost 5; bases outside the gene matches: 14. The CDR3 is 16 residues long. The CDR3 DNA is TGTGCCACAACACCCACGGAGCGGGGGGGGGACAATGAGCAGTTCTTC. This codes for CATTPTERGGDNEQFF.

The chain combines TRBV6-5 with TRBJ1-1; no clear D. The CDR3 covers 15 residues. V lost 8 bases and J 0 bases, leaving 16 bases between the germline ends. Germline-derived CDR1 and CDR2 are MNHEY and SVGAGI. The CDR3 DNA reads TGTGCCAGCGAGTCTCCGTCCGGGATGAACACTGAAGCTTTCTTT. Translation gives CASESPSGMNTEAFF.

The CDR3 loop is CASSIDRGTGYTF. CDR3 in DNA: TGTGCCAGTAGTATAGACAGGGGTACGGGCTACACCTTC. The V gene is TRBV19, the J gene TRBJ1-2, with D possibly matching TRBD1 (6 bases). Looked up from germline, CDR1 is LNHDA and CDR2 is SQIVND (reference sequence). Trimming shortened V by 0 bases and J by 8 bases, and 10 bases separated the two germline ends. The CDR3 spans 13 residues.

V gene TRBV5-1 combines with J gene TRBJ2-7; 11 bases align to TRBD2. The CDR3 has 15 residues. Germline values: CDR1 SGHRS, CDR2 YFSETQ. Here the CDR3 reads CACTVAGGPFHEQYF. The CDR3, as DNA: TGCGCATGCACGGTAGCGGGAGGGCCTTTTCACGAGCAGTACTTC.

This sequence joins TRBV3-1 (or the pseudogene TRBV3-2) and TRBJ2-7; 10 nucleotides align to TRBD2. The germline CDR1 and CDR2 sequences are LGHDT and YNNKEL (reference sequence). The length of the CDR3 is 14 residues. J was trimmed by 5 bases and V by 4 bases; bases with no gene match: 5. CDR3 bases: TGTGCCAGCAGCCCCGGCCTAGCGGGGGACGAGCAGTACTTC. Its protein is CASSPGLAGDEQYF.

J is TRBJ1-1 and V is TRBV11-3; 11 bases are shared with TRBD1. Germline V gives CDR1 SGHNT, CDR2 YENEEA. This CDR3 contains 14 residues. The trim removed 3 bases at V and 7 bases at J, leaving 4 bases unmatched. CDR3 nucleotides: TGTGCCAGCAGCTTTGGACAGGGGGCGTTTGAAGCTTTCTTT. As protein: CASSFGQGAFEAFF.

This clone came up once. The chain combines TRBV5-4 with TRBJ1-3; 7 bases are a match to TRBD1. Germline V lookup: CDR1 SGHNT, CDR2 YYREEE (reference sequence). The CDR3 has 17 amino acids. V lost 7 bases to trimming and J lost 0 bases; unmatched junction nucleotides: 13. CDR3 DNA: TGTGCCAGCGGGAAGGGGCAGGGGGGTTCCTCTGGAAACACCATATATTTT. It yields the protein CASGKGQGGSSGNTIYF.

The CDR3 DNA follows: TGTGCCAGCAGTTACTCGGGGGCAGGGTCCTACAATGAGCAGTTCTTC. Protein sequence: CASSYSGAGSYNEQFF. This chain uses TRBV6-5 with TRBJ2-1; maybe TRBD1 (6 bases). V lost 0 bases, J lost 1 base, and 10 bases lay in between. CDR3 length: 16 amino acids. Germline V gene lookup returns CDR1 MNHEY and CDR2 SVGAGI.

This clone was counted many times. The J gene is TRBJ2-3, the V gene TRBV5-1; tentatively, D is TRBD2 (7 bases). The germline V gene has CDR1 SGHRS and CDR2 YFSETQ. The CDR3 totals 14 residues. V lost 7 bases, J lost 0 bases, and 12 bases lay in between. This CDR3 reads CASQRGGSTDTQYF. CDR3 nucleotides: TGCGCCAGCCAGAGGGGGGGCAGCACAGATACGCAGTATTTT.

The sample holds one count of this clone. The chain joins TRBV24-1 to TRBJ1-2, with 8 nucleotides matching TRBD1. Germline CDR1 reads KGHDR; CDR2 reads SFDVKD. The CDR3 runs 16 residues. J lost 3 bases, V lost 2 bases, and 7 bases had no gene match. CDR3 sequence: CATSDSQGASDYGYTF. The CDR3 coding sequence is TGTGCCACCAGTGATTCTCAGGGGGCGAGTGACTATGGCTACACCTTC.

The V gene is TRBV6-5, the J gene TRBJ1-3; unclear D gene. Trimming shortened V by 7 bases and J by 0 bases, and 7 bases separated the two germline ends. The CDR3 covers 13 residues. Germline lookup yields CDR1 MNHEY and CDR2 SVGAGI. The CDR3 region has the DNA TGTGCCAGCAACGGAGACTCTGGAAACACCATATATTTT. It encodes CASNGDSGNTIYF.

In nucleotides, the CDR3 is TGTGCCAGCAGTTTCGAAACTAGCCGAAGCTCCTACGAGCAGTACTTC. Protein product: CASSFETSRSSYEQYF. The chain uses TRBV6-5 and TRBJ2-7; D perhaps matches TRBD2 (6 bases). Germline-derived CDR1 and CDR2 are MNHEY and SVGAGI. The CDR3 runs to 16 residues. V was clipped by 4 bases and J by 0 bases, with 16 bases between them.

V gene TRBV27 combines with J gene TRBJ2-2, with 7 bases aligning to TRBD2. With V trimmed by 6 bases and J by 2 bases, 3 bases remained unmatched. This CDR3 comprises 14 residues. Germline assignment: CDR1 MNHEY and CDR2 SMNVEV (reference sequence). The CDR3 nucleotides are TGTGCCAGCAGGGTAGCGGGTAACACCGGGGAGCTGTTTTTT. This codes for CASRVAGNTGELFF.

V is TRBV3-1 (or the pseudogene TRBV3-2) and J is TRBJ1-1; a weak D match, TRBD1 (5 bases). CDR3 length equals 14 residues. V lost 11 bases, J lost 1 base, and 17 bases lay in between. Germline V gene data show CDR1 as LGHDT and CDR2 as YNNKEL (reference sequence). The CDR3 nucleotides read TGTGCCGCCGCAAAGGGACTCGGGAACACTGAAGCTTTCTTT. It specifies CAAAKGLGNTEAFF.

The chain carries TRBV7-6 and TRBJ1-4, with TRBD1 identical over 8 bases. Losses at the gene ends were 5 bases for V and 6 bases for J; bases not matched to a gene: 14. CDR3 length: 17 residues. Germline V gene lookup returns CDR1 SGHVS and CDR2 FNYEAQ. The CDR3 protein is CASSMRTGRDLHEKLFF. Here the CDR3 DNA reads TGTGCCAGCAGCATGCGGACAGGGAGGGATCTGCATGAAAAACTGTTTTTT.

The J gene is TRBJ2-1, the V gene TRBV29-1; TRBD2 might be the D (7 bases). This CDR3 is built from 15 residues. Germline values: CDR1 SQVTM, CDR2 ANQGSEA. The germline V and J ends were trimmed by 6 bases and 2 bases, with 17 bases remaining between them. The CDR3 spells CSVSRGRGAYNEQFF. Here the CDR3 DNA reads TGCAGCGTGTCACGAGGGAGGGGGGCCTACAATGAGCAGTTCTTC.

This chain links TRBV5-1 with TRBJ2-7; D is possibly TRBD1 (6 bases). CDR1 is SGHRS and CDR2 is YFSETQ in the germline V gene. This CDR3 has 13 amino acids. Deletions cut 1 base from V and 6 bases from J, with 11 bases between. CDR3 DNA: TGCGCCAGCAGCTTGTGGACAGACGGCGAGCAGTACTTC. Residues: CASSLWTDGEQYF.

This chain connects TRBV19 to TRBJ2-1, with a weak D call TRBD2 (5 bases). The germline V gene encodes CDR1 LNHDA and CDR2 SQIVND (reference sequence). The CDR3 extends over 17 amino acids. V lost 7 bases and J lost 4, with 23 bases in between. Written as DNA, the CDR3 is TGTGCCAGTAATTCGGAAGGGAGATCTTGGGTATACAATGAGCAGTTCTTC. It is translated as CASNSEGRSWVYNEQFF.

The rearrangement links TRBV7-8 to TRBJ1-6, with D maybe TRBD1 (5 bases). Trimming pared 1 base from V and 7 bases from J, leaving 11 bases between. Germline CDR1 is SGHVS and CDR2 is FQNEAQ. The CDR3 sequence is 15 residues long. CDR3 amino acids: CASSLGRGGNSPLHF. CDR3 bases: TGTGCCAGCAGCTTAGGGAGGGGTGGCAATTCACCCCTCCACTTT.

The chain has TRBV7-5 and TRBJ2-7; TRBD1, the table's D call, lacks a check against the DNA. TRBV7-5 is deemed a pseudogene. The CDR3 loop spans 12 amino acids. The CDR3 nucleotides read TGTGCCAGAAGCAGTACATGCCACGAGCAGTACTTC. It yields the protein CARSSTCHEQYF.

This clone was picked up one time. This chain links TRBV28 with TRBJ2-1; 8 bases match TRBD2. Germline CDR1 and CDR2: MDHEN and SYDVKM. The CDR3 has 17 residues. V trimming: 4 bases; J trimming: 6 bases; junction bases outside the gene matches: 14. This CDR3 reads CASSSLGGPGRGNEQFF. CDR3 bases: TGTGCCAGCAGTTCCCTCGGGGGCCCCGGGAGGGGCAATGAGCAGTTCTTC.

The chain links TRBV3-1 (or the pseudogene TRBV3-2) to TRBJ1-1; no reliable D call. The CDR3 totals 14 residues. Per germline, CDR1 LGHDT and CDR2 YNNKEL (reference sequence). Trimming removed 0 bases at V and 1 base at J, with 6 bases between. The CDR3: CASSQERANTEAFF. The CDR3 nucleotides read TGTGCCAGCAGCCAAGAGAGGGCGAACACTGAAGCTTTCTTT.